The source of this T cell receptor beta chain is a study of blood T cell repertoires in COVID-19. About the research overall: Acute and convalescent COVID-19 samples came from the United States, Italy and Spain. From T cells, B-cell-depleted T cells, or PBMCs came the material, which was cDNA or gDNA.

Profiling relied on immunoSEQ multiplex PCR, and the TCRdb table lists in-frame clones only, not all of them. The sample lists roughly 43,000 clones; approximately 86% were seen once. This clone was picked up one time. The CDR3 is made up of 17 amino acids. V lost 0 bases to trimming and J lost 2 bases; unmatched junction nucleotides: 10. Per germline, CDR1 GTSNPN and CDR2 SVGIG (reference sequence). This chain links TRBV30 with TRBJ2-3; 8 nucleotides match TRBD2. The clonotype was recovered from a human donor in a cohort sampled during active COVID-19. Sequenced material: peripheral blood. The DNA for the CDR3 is TGTGCCTGGAGTGTACTCGGGGGGGGGTTCTCCACAGATACGCAGTATTTT. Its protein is CAWSVLGGGFSTDTQYF. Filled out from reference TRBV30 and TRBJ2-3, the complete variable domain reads SQTIHQWPATLVQPVGSPLSLECTVEGTSNPNLYWYRQAAGRGLQLLFYSVGIGQISSEVPQNLSASRPQDRQFILSSKKLLLSDSGFYLCAWSVLGGGFSTDTQYFGPGTRLTVL.